The rows below give T cell receptor beta chains drawn from one sample of a study of T cells in Graves' hyperthyroidism and ophthalmopathy. TCRdb passed the multiplex PCR reads through MiXCR, listing each CDR3 protein once. The sample carries more than 350,000 distinct CDR3 sequences, roughly 15% recorded once. What was sequenced was blood. All receptors derive from a woman aged 55-69 years with Graves' ophthalmopathy. Both conserved end residues are part of each CDR3. A D gene is named only where the DNA matches it firmly. For some rows the clone size is stated as once, few or many, or as a class when expanded; others skip it.

D	V	J	size	CDR3	DNA
TRBD2	TRBV5-4	TRBJ2-1	-	CASTQPSGRAANEQFF	TGTGCCAGCACCCAACCTAGCGGGAGGGCCGCAAATGAGCAGTTCTTC
-	TRBV15	TRBJ1-4	few	CATTSRAEEKLFF	TGTGCCACCACCAGCAGGGCTGAAGAAAAACTGTTTTTT
-	TRBV7-9	TRBJ1-3	many	CASSFYRASGNTIYF	TGTGCCAGCAGCTTTTACAGGGCTTCTGGAAACACCATATATTTT
-	TRBV20-1	TRBJ2-7	-	CSAPLSEAVYEQYF	TGCAGTGCACCCCTAAGTGAAGCGGTTTACGAGCAGTACTTC
TRBD1	TRBV5-1	TRBJ2-3	many	CASRSGTGANTQYF	TGCGCCAGCAGATCCGGGACAGGGGCTAATACGCAGTATTTT
-	TRBV7-2	TRBJ2-7	many	CASSFDGQDEQYF	TGTGCCAGCAGCTTCGACGGACAAGACGAGCAGTACTTC
-	TRBV9	TRBJ2-7	-	CASSVEGSSYEQYF	TGTGCCAGCAGCGTAGAGGGGAGCTCCTACGAGCAGTACTTC
TRBD1	TRBV7-6	TRBJ2-5	-	CASSLVRGRETQYF	TGTGCCAGCAGCTTAGTCAGGGGGCGGGAGACCCAGTACTTC
TRBD2	TRBV20-1	TRBJ2-3	-	CSAPGLAGGTDTQYF	TGCAGTGCCCCCGGACTAGCGGGAGGAACAGATACGCAGTATTTT
-	TRBV5-1	TRBJ2-7	many	CASSGQPSLYEQYF	TGCGCCAGCAGCGGACAGCCGTCTTTATACGAGCAGTACTTC
-	TRBV29-1	TRBJ2-5	once	CSVDLLAQETQYF	TGCAGCGTTGATTTACTAGCTCAAGAGACCCAGTACTTC
TRBD2	TRBV7-9	TRBJ2-2	many	CASRNRLAGTTTGELFF	TGTGCCAGCAGAAATCGACTAGCGGGAACGACCACCGGGGAGCTGTTTTTT
-	TRBV20-1	TRBJ2-2	-	CSAPRTAGPGELFF	TGCAGTGCTCCTAGGACAGCCGGGCCCGGGGAGCTGTTTTTT
TRBD2	TRBV12-3/TRBV12-4	TRBJ2-3	many	CASSEIRGRGGTDTQYF	TGTGCCAGCAGTGAGATTCGCGGGAGAGGGGGCACAGATACGCAGTATTTT
TRBD1	TRBV5-1	TRBJ1-4	-	CASSPGDRIPTNEKLFF	TGCGCCAGCAGCCCCGGGGACAGAATACCAACTAATGAAAAACTGTTTTTT
-	TRBV28	TRBJ2-2	few	CASSFGAGRNPSLGYTGELFF	TGTGCCAGCAGCTTTGGAGCAGGACGGAACCCTAGTTTGGGGTACACCGGGGAGCTGTTTTTT
TRBD1	TRBV7-2	TRBJ1-2	-	CASSLAGLSGGGSGYTF	TGTGCCAGCAGCCTAGCGGGCCTTTCAGGGGGCGGGAGCGGCTACACCTTC
TRBD1	TRBV28	TRBJ2-7	few	CASSIPPGGLGYEQYF	TGTGCCAGCAGTATTCCTCCAGGGGGCCTGGGTTACGAGCAGTACTTC
-	TRBV5-1	TRBJ2-2	many	CASSLRPQENTGELFF	TGCGCCAGCAGCCTGAGGCCCCAAGAGAACACCGGGGAGCTGTTTTTT
TRBD1	TRBV18	TRBJ2-4	-	CASSPPPDRLAKNIQYF	TGTGCCAGCTCACCACCCCCGGACAGGCTAGCCAAAAACATTCAGTACTTC
TRBD2	TRBV7-2	TRBJ2-1	-	CASSYYSGRAGDEQFF	TGTGCCAGCAGCTACTACAGCGGGAGGGCCGGGGATGAGCAGTTCTTC
TRBD2	TRBV29-1	TRBJ2-1	many	CSVDMGTSGSYNEQFF	TGCAGCGTTGATATGGGAACTAGCGGCTCCTACAATGAGCAGTTCTTC
TRBD2	TRBV6-1	TRBJ2-7	many	CASAVAGDSYEQYF	TGTGCCAGCGCCGTGGCGGGAGATTCCTACGAGCAGTACTTC
-	TRBV5-6	TRBJ2-1	-	CASSLDSNNEQFF	TGTGCCAGCAGCTTGGACAGTAACAATGAGCAGTTCTTC
-	TRBV10-3	TRBJ2-1	many	CAISEEGRGFNNEQFF	TGTGCCATCAGTGAGGAGGGCAGGGGTTTTAACAATGAGCAGTTCTTC
-	TRBV25-1	TRBJ2-7	-	CASSNPVRAAYEQYF	TGTGCCAGCAGTAACCCCGTGAGGGCGGCTTACGAGCAGTACTTC
-	TRBV2	TRBJ2-1	many	CASRGDQRPGNEQFF	TGTGCCAGCAGAGGGGACCAGCGCCCGGGCAATGAGCAGTTCTTC
-	TRBV11-2	TRBJ1-6	many	CASSRDWGSPLHF	TGTGCCAGCAGCCGTGATTGGGGATCACCCCTCCACTTT
TRBD1	TRBV5-5	TRBJ2-7	-	CASSLGDSPYEQYF	TGTGCCAGCAGCTTGGGGGACAGCCCCTACGAGCAGTACTTC
-	TRBV4-1	TRBJ2-7	many	CASSQDGTGSYEQYF	TGCGCCAGCAGCCAGGACGGTACCGGCTCCTACGAGCAGTACTTC
-	TRBV5-1	TRBJ2-5	-	CASSLEWLDRKTQYF	TGCGCCAGCAGCTTGGAATGGCTCGACAGGAAGACCCAGTACTTC
-	TRBV6-2/TRBV6-3	TRBJ1-1	many	CASSPQGLPTEAFF	TGTGCCAGCAGCCCACAGGGTTTGCCCACTGAAGCTTTCTTT
TRBD1	TRBV28	TRBJ2-1	many	CASSLFRGRLSDEQFF	TGTGCCAGCAGTTTATTTAGGGGGCGGTTAAGCGATGAGCAGTTCTTC
TRBD2	TRBV30	TRBJ2-1	-	CAWSVTGLALNGAYNEQFF	TGTGCCTGGAGTGTAACTGGACTAGCGCTAAATGGGGCCTACAATGAGCAGTTCTTC
TRBD2	TRBV20-1	TRBJ2-4	once	CSARVASGVNIQYF	TGCAGTGCTAGAGTGGCTAGCGGGGTAAACATTCAGTACTTC
TRBD2	TRBV27	TRBJ2-1	many	CASSFGSGGSINEQFF	TGTGCCAGCAGTTTTGGTAGCGGGGGGTCGATCAATGAGCAGTTCTTC
TRBD2	TRBV5-1	TRBJ2-3	many	CASSPRSGMRTDTQYF	TGCGCCAGCAGCCCCCGGAGCGGGATGCGCACAGATACGCAGTATTTT
-	TRBV6-2/TRBV6-3	TRBJ1-2	-	CASSYRGGQNYGYTF	TGTGCCAGCAGTTATCGCGGCGGACAGAACTATGGCTACACCTTC
TRBD2	TRBV20-1	TRBJ2-7	many	CSASLRLAGDEQYF	TGCAGTGCTAGTCTTCGACTAGCGGGAGACGAGCAGTACTTC
-	TRBV6-2/TRBV6-3	TRBJ2-7	many	CASGMSLTLTYEQYF	TGTGCCAGCGGGATGTCTTTGACTTTGACCTACGAGCAGTACTTC
-	TRBV12-5	TRBJ2-7	-	CASDLKQGYEQYF	TGTGCTAGTGATTTGAAACAGGGTTACGAGCAGTACTTC
-	TRBV5-5	TRBJ2-5	-	CASSSRRQETQYF	TGTGCCAGCAGCTCCCGGCGACAAGAGACCCAGTACTTC
-	TRBV15	TRBJ1-2	many	CATSRDRRSGGYGYTF	TGTGCCACCAGCAGAGATCGTCGCTCTGGGGGTTATGGCTACACCTTC
TRBD2	TRBV18	TRBJ2-7	many	CASSRLAGGIEQYF	TGTGCCAGCTCCAGACTAGCGGGAGGGATAGAGCAGTACTTC
-	TRBV5-1	TRBJ2-2	many	CASSVAGELFF	TGCGCCAGCAGCGTGGCCGGGGAGCTGTTTTTT
TRBD2	TRBV11-3	TRBJ2-3	many	CASSLGTSGESTDTQYF	TGTGCCAGCAGCTTAGGGACTAGCGGGGAAAGCACAGATACGCAGTATTTT